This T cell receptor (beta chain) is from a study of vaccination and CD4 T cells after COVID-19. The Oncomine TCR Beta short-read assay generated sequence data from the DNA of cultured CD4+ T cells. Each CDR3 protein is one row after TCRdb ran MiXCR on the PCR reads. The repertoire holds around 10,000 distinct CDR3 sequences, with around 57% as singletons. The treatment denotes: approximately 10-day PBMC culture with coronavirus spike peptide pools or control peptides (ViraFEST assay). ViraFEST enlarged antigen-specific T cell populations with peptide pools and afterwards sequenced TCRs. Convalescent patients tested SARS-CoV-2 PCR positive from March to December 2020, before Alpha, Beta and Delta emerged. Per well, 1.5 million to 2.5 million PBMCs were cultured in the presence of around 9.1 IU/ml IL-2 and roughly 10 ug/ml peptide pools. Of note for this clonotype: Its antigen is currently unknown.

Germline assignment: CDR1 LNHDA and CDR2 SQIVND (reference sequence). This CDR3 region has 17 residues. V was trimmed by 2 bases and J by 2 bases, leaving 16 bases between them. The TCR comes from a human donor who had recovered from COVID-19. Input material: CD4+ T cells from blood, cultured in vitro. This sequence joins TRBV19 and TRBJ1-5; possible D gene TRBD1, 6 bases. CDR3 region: CASSIIGRGRRNQPQHF. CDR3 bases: TGTGCCAGTAGTATAATTGGTCGGGGGCGCCGCAATCAGCCCCAGCATTTT.